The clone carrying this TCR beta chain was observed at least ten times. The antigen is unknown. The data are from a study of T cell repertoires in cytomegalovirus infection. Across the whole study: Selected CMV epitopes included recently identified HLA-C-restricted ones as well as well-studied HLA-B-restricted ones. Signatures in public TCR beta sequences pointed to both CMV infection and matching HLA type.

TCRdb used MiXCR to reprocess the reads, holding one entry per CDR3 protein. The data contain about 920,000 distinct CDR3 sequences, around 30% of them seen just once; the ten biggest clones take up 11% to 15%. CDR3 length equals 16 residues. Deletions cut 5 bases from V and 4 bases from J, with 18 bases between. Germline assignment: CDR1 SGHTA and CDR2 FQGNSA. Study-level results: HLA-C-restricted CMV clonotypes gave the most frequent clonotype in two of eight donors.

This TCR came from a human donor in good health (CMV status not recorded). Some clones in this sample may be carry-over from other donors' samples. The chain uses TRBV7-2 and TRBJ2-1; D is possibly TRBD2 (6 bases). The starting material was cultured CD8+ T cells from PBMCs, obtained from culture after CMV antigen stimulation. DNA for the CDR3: TGTGCCAGCAGCCCGGTGGCGGCAGGGAGGTACAATGAGCAGTTCTTC. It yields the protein CASSPVAAGRYNEQFF.